These 12 T cell receptor beta chains came from one sample sequenced in a study of cytomegalovirus exposure and HLA in healthy donors (dated by TCRdb to about 2017). Library creation used the immunoSEQ multiplex PCR assay. Imported from immuneACCESS, the table was reduced by TCRdb to in-frame sequences with V and J called. These copies leave out some clones; in studies compared against another copy, an unresolved V gene accounts for under half, and the cause of the remainder is not known. The sample profile shows approximately 60,000 clones; around 93% of them were found once. The ten largest make up over 6% of the sample. Sequenced: PBMCs. These receptors were obtained from a woman in her late teens or twenties in good health and CMV-seropositive.

The chain is built from TRBV9 and TRBJ2-3, with a tentative D call TRBD1 (5 bases). Germline CDR1 SGDLS, CDR2 YYNGEE. V dropped 0 bases and J dropped 1 base, with 6 bases sitting between them. The CDR3 totals 14 residues. CDR3 region: CASSVEGRTDTQYF. The CDR3 region has the DNA TGTGCCAGCAGCGTAGAGGGGCGCACAGATACGCAGTATTTT.

This CDR3 reads CASSLDSGQGIRYGYTF. CDR3 in DNA: TGTGCCAGCAGCTTGGACTCCGGACAGGGAATTCGCTATGGCTACACCTTC. The chain combines TRBV11-2 with TRBJ1-2; 8 positions agree with TRBD1. This CDR3 is 17 amino acids long. V shed 3 bases, J shed 4 bases, and the junction held 13 bases outside the gene matches. Germline CDR1 SGHAT, CDR2 FQNNGV.

The rearrangement joins TRBV28 to TRBJ2-3, with 10 bases matching TRBD2. CDR3 size: 17 residues. Germline V gives CDR1 MDHEN, CDR2 SYDVKM. V lost 3 bases to trimming and J lost 0 bases; unmatched junction nucleotides: 6. The CDR3 region has the DNA TGTGCCAGCAGTTTTGTTAGCGGGAGGACTAGCACAGATACGCAGTATTTT. Amino acid sequence: CASSFVSGRTSTDTQYF.

The sample holds a few counts of this clone. J is TRBJ1-5 and V is TRBV28; 7 bases are a match to TRBD1. The V gene end was trimmed by 9 bases and the J gene end by 6 bases; junction bases not matched to a gene: 5. CDR1 and CDR2 (germline): MDHEN, SYDVKM. This CDR3 is 12 amino acids long. In DNA, the CDR3 is TGTGCCAGTAGGACAGGAGGTCAGCCCCAGCATTTT. This gives the protein CASRTGGQPQHF.

The chain uses TRBV30 and TRBJ2-3, with D possibly being TRBD2 (6 bases). This CDR3 is 13 amino acids long. Per germline, CDR1 GTSNPN and CDR2 SVGIG (reference sequence). Between the trimmed V and J ends, which lost 3 bases and 2 bases, there was a span of 9 bases. CDR3 sequence reads: CAWRGGPTDTQYF. In nucleotides, the CDR3 is TGTGCCTGGAGAGGAGGGCCCACAGATACGCAGTATTTT.

The chain carries TRBV5-8 and TRBJ1-2, with unresolved D. The CDR3 is 12 amino acids. Germline CDR1 is SGHTS and CDR2 is YDEGEE. The germline V and J ends were trimmed by 6 bases and 4 bases, with 10 bases remaining between them. CDR3 amino acids: CASTRAIYGYTF. DNA for the CDR3: TGTGCCAGCACGCGAGCTATCTATGGCTACACCTTC.

This clone was observed a single time. The gene calls are TRBV10-3 and TRBJ2-7; the D gene is possibly TRBD1 (6 bases). Germline CDR1 is ENHRY and CDR2 is SYGVKD. The CDR3 length is 12 residues. V lost 6 bases to trimming and J lost 2 bases, with 8 bases between them. DNA for the CDR3: TGTGCCATCAGGGACAGCACCTACGAGCAGTACTTC. It codes for CAIRDSTYEQYF.

The chain is built from TRBV7-2 and TRBJ2-3; 8 positions match TRBD2. V trimming: 2 bases; J trimming: 3 bases; junction bases outside the gene matches: 4. Germline CDR1 and CDR2: SGHTA and FQGNSA. The CDR3 is 15 residues long. The CDR3, as DNA: TGTGCCAGCAGCTTACGTGGCGGGGGGACAGATACGCAGTATTTT. Translation gives CASSLRGGGTDTQYF.

This chain connects TRBV2 to TRBJ1-2, with D possibly TRBD1 on 6 matching bases. V was trimmed by 6 bases and J by 8 bases, leaving 13 bases between them. CDR1 and CDR2 (germline): SNHLY, FYNNEI. This CDR3 spans 12 amino acids. The CDR3: CASRDSLGGYTF. Here the CDR3 DNA reads TGTGCCAGCAGGGACAGTCTCGGGGGCTACACCTTC. The full variable domain, with the rest looked up from reference TRBV2 and TRBJ1-2, is EPEVTQTPSHQVTQMGQEVILRCVPISNHLYFYWYRQILGQKVEFLVSFYNNEISEKSEIFDDQFSVERPDGSNFTLKIRSTKLEDSAMYFCASRDSLGGYTFGSGTRLTVV.

V and J are TRBV5-4 and TRBJ2-5; D unresolved. The CDR3 runs to 14 residues. The germline V gene has CDR1 SGHNT and CDR2 YYREEE (reference sequence). V was pared by 1 base and J by 5 bases, with 12 bases between. The CDR3 DNA sequence: TGTGCCAGCAGCTTGTATGAGGTCCGGGAGACCCAGTACTTC. This encodes CASSLYEVRETQYF. The whole variable domain, remainder taken from reference TRBV5-4 and TRBJ2-5, is ETGVTQSPTHLIKTRGQQVTLRCSSQSGHNTVSWYQQALGQGPQFIFQYYREEENGRGNFPPRFSGLQFPNYSSELNVNALELDDSALYLCASSLYEVRETQYFGPGTRLLVL.

The rearrangement uses TRBV11-2 and TRBJ2-3; D not resolved. The V gene lost 4 bases and the J gene lost 5 bases, with 7 bases spanning the gap. The germline V gene encodes CDR1 SGHAT and CDR2 FQNNGV. The CDR3 is 12 amino acids. The CDR3 DNA sequence: TGTGCCAGCAGCTACTCGTTAGATACGCAGTATTTT. Protein product: CASSYSLDTQYF. The full variable domain, rest sourced from reference TRBV11-2 and TRBJ2-3, is EAGVAQSPRYKIIEKRQSVAFWCNPISGHATLYWYQQILGQGPKLLIQFQNNGVVDDSQLPKDRFSAERLKGVDSTLKIQPAKLEDSAVYLCASSYSLDTQYFGPGTRLTVL.

V usage is TRBV6-1 and J usage is TRBJ2-1; weak D call: TRBD1 (6 bases). The ends were cut back, 5 bases at V and 9 bases at J, with 8 bases in the middle. Germline values: CDR1 MNHNS, CDR2 SASEGT. This CDR3 spans 11 amino acids. The CDR3 is CASSSGVEQFF. The CDR3 coding sequence is TGTGCCAGCAGTTCAGGGGTTGAGCAGTTCTTC.